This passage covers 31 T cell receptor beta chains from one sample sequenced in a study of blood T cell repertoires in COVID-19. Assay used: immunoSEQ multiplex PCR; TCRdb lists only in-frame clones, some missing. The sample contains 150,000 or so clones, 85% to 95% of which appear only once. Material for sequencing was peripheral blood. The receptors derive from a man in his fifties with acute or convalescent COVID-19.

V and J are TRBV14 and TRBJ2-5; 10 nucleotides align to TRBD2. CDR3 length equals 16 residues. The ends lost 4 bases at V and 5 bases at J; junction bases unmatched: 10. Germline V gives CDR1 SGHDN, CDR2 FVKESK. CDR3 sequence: CASSLSLAGARETQYF. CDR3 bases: TGTGCCAGCAGCCTTTCCCTAGCGGGGGCCCGGGAGACCCAGTACTTC.

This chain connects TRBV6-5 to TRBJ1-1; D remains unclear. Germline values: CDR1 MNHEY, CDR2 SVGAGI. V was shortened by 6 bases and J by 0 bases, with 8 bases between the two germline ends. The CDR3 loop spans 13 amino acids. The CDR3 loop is CASRNIMNTEAFF. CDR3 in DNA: TGTGCCAGCAGAAACATCATGAACACTGAAGCTTTCTTT.

CDR3 loop: CASGTVEGAEAFF. The CDR3 DNA sequence: TGTGCCAGCGGCACAGTGGAGGGAGCTGAAGCTTTCTTT. The V gene is TRBV7-9, the J gene TRBJ1-1; no clear D. The CDR3 has 13 amino acids. V shed 8 bases and J shed 6 bases, with 16 bases lying between them. Looked up from germline, CDR1 is SEHNR and CDR2 is FQNEAQ (reference sequence).

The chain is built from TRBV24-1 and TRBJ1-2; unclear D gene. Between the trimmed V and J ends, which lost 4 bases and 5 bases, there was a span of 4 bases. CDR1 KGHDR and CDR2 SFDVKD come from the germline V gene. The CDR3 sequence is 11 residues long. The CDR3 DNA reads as TGTGCCACCAGTGACTCTTATGGCTACACCTTC. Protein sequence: CATSDSYGYTF.

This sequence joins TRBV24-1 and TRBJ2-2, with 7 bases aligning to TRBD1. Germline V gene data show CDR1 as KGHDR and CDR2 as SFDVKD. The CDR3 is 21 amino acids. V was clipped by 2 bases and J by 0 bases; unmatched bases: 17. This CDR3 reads CATSDSDSGTAPLANTGELFF. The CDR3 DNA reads TGTGCCACCAGTGATTCCGACTCCGGGACAGCTCCCCTCGCGAACACCGGGGAGCTGTTTTTT.

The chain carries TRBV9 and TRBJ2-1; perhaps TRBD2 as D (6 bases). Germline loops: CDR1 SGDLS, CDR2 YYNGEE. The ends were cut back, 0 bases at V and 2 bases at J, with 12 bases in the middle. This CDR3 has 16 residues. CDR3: CASSVVGSPAYNEQFF. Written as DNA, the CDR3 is TGTGCCAGCAGCGTAGTCGGGAGTCCAGCCTACAATGAGCAGTTCTTC.

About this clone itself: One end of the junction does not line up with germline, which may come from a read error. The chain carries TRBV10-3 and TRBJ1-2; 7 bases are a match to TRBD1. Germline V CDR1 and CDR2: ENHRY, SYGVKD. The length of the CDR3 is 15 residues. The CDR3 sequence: CAIRESGTENYGYTF. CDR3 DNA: TGTGCCATCAGAGAGTCCGGGACAGAGAACTATGGCTACACCTTC.

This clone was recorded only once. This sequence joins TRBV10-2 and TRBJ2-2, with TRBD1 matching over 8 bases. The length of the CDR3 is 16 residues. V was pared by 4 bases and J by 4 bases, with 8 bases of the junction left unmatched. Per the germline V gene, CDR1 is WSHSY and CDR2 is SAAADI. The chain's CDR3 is CASSGGQGGGTGELFF. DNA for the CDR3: TGCGCCAGCAGTGGAGGACAGGGTGGGGGCACCGGGGAGCTGTTTTTT.

The CDR3 is CASSRQASEGQPQHF. CDR3 nucleotide sequence: TGTGCCAGCAGTAGACAGGCCAGCGAAGGTCAGCCCCAGCATTTT. The V and J genes are TRBV2 and TRBJ1-5, with D perhaps matching TRBD1 (6 bases). Trimming pared 5 bases from V and 6 bases from J, leaving 17 bases between. Germline-derived CDR1 and CDR2 are SNHLY and FYNNEI. This CDR3 has 15 amino acids.

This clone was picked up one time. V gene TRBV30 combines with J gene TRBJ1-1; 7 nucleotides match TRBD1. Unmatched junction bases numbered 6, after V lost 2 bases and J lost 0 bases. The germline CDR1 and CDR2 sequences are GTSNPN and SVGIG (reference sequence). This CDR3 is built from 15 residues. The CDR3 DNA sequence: TGTGCCTGGAGTAGGATGGGACAGATGAACACTGAAGCTTTCTTT. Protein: CAWSRMGQMNTEAFF.

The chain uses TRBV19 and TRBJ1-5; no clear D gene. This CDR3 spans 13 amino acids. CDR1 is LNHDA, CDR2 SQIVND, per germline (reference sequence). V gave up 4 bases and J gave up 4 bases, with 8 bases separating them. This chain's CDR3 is CASSSGVNQPQHF. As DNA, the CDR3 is TGTGCCAGTAGTAGCGGCGTGAATCAGCCCCAGCATTTT.

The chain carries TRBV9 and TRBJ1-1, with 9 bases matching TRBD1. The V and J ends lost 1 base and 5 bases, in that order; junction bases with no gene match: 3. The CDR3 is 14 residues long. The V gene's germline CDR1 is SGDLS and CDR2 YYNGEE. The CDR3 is CASSVTGGGTEAFF. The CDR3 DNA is TGTGCCAGCAGCGTAACAGGGGGCGGAACTGAAGCTTTCTTT.

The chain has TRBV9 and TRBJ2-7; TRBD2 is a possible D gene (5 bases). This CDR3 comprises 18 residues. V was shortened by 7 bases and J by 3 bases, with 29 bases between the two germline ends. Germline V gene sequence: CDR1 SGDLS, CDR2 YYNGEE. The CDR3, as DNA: TGTGCCAGCGTACATTCGAAGTCCCCCGGGGTAGAAAACTACGAGCAGTACTTC. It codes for CASVHSKSPGVENYEQYF. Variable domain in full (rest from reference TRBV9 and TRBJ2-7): DSGVTQTPKHLITATGQRVTLRCSPRSGDLSVYWYQQSLDQGLQFLIQYYNGEERAKGNILERFSAQQFPDLHSELNLSSLELGDSALYFCASVHSKSPGVENYEQYFGPGTRLTVT.

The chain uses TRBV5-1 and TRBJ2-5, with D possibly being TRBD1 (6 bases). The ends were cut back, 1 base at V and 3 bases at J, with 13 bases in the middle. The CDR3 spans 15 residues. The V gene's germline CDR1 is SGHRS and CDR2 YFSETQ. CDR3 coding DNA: TGCGCCAGCAGCTTGATGGGGTACAGGGAAGAGACCCAGTACTTC. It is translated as CASSLMGYREETQYF.

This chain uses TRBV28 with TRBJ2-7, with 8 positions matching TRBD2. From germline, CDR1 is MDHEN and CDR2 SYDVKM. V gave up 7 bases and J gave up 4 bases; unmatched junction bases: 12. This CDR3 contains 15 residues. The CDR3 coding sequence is TGTGCCAGCACCTTTAGTGGACTAGCCATTTACGAGCAGTACTTC. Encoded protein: CASTFSGLAIYEQYF.

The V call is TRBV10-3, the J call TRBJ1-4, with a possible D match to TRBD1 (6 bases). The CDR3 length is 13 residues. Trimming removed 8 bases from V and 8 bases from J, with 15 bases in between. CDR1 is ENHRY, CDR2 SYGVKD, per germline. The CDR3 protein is CAIHSGDGEKLFF. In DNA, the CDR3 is TGTGCCATCCATTCAGGGGATGGGGAAAAACTGTTTTTT.

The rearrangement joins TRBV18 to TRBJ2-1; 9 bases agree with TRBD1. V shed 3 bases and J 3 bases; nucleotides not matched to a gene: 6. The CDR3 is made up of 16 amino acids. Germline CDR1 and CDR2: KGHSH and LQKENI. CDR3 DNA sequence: TGTGCCAGCTCACCTAGACAGGGGGAGAACTACAATGAGCAGTTCTTC. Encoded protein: CASSPRQGENYNEQFF.

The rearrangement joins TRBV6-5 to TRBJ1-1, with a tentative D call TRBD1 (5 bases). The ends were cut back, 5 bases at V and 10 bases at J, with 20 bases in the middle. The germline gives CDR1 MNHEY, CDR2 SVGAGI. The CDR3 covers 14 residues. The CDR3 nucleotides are TGTGCCAGCAGTCGGGTCCTCGGGGGGGATGGAGCTTTCTTT. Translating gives CASSRVLGGDGAFF.

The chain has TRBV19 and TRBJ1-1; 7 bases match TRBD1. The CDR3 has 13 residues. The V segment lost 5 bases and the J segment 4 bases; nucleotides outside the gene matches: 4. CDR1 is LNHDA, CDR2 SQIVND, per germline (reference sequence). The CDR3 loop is CASSGQVGTEAFF. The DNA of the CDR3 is TGTGCCAGTAGTGGACAGGTCGGCACTGAAGCTTTCTTT.

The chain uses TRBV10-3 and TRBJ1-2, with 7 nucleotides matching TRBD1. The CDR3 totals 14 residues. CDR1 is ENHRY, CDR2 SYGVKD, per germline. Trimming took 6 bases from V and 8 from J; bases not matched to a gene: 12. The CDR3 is CAISTMTGSGGYTF. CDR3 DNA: TGTGCCATCAGCACAATGACAGGGTCCGGCGGCTACACCTTC.

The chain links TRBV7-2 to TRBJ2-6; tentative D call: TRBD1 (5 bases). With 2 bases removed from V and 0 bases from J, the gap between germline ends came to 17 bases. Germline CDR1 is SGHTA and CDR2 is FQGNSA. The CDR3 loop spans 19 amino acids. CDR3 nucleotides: TGTGCCAGCAGCTTACAGTCTTGGACAACGAGCTCTGGGGCCAACGTCCTGACTTTC. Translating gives CASSLQSWTTSSGANVLTF.

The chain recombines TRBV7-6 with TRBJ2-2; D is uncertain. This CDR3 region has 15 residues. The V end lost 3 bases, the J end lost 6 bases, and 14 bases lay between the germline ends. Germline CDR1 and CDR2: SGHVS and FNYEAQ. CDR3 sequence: CASSLRSVGSGELFF. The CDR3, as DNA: TGTGCCAGCAGCTTGCGGTCCGTGGGTTCCGGGGAGCTGTTTTTT. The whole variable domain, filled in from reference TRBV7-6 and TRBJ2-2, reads GAGVSQSPRYKVTKRGQDVALRCDPISGHVSLYWYRQALGQGPEFLTYFNYEAQQDKSGLPNDRFSAERPEGSISTLTIQRTEQRDSAMYRCASSLRSVGSGELFFGEGSRLTVL.

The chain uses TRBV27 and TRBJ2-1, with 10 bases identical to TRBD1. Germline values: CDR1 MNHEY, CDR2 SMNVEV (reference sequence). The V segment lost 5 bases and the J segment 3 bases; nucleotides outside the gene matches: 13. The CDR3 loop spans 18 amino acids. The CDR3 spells CASSLRSGTGVIYNEQFF. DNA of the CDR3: TGTGCCAGCAGTCTTCGATCCGGGACAGGGGTTATCTACAATGAGCAGTTCTTC.

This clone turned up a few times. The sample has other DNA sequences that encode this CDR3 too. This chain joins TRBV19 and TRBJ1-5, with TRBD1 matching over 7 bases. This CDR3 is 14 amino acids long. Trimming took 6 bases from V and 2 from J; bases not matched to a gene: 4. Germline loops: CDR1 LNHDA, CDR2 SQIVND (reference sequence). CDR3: CASSITGGNQPQHF. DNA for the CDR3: TGTGCCAGTAGCATAACAGGGGGCAATCAGCCCCAGCATTTT.

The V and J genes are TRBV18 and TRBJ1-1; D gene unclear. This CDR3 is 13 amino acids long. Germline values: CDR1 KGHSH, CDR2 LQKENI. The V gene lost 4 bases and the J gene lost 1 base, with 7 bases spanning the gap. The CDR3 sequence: CASSLTTNTEAFF. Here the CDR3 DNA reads TGTGCCAGCTCACTCACTACGAACACTGAAGCTTTCTTT.

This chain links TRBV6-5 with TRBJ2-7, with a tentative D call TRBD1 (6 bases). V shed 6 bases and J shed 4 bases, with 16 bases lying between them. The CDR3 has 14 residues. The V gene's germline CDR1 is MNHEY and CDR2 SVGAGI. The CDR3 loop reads CASSPGQKDYEQYV. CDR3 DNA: TGTGCCAGCAGCCCCGGACAGAAAGATTACGAGCAGTACGTC.

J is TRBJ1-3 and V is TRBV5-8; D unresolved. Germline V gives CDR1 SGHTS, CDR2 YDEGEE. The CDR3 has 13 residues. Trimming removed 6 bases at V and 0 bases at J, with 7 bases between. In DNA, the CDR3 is TGTGCCAGCATTACATACTCTGGAAACACCATATATTTT. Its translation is CASITYSGNTIYF.

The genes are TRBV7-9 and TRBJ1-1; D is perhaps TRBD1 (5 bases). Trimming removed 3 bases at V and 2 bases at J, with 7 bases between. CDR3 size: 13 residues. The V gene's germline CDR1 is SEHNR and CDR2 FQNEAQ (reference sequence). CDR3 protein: CASSFRVNTEAFF. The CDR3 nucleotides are TGTGCCAGCAGCTTCAGGGTTAACACTGAAGCTTTCTTT.

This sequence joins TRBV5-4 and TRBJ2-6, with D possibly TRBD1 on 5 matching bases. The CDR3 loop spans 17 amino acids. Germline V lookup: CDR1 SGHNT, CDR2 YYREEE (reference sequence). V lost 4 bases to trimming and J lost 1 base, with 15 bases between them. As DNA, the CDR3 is TGTGCCAGCAGCCCTCACAGGACCTTTTCTGGGGCCAACGTCCTGACTTTC. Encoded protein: CASSPHRTFSGANVLTF.

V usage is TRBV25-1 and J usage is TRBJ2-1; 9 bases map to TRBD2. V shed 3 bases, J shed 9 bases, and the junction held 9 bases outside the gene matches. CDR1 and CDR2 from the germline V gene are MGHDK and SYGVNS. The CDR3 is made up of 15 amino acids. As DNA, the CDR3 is TGTGCCAGCAGTGATCGGATAGCGGGAGTGGGTGAGCAGTTCTTC. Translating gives CASSDRIAGVGEQFF. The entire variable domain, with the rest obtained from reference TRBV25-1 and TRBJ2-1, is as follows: EADIYQTPRYLVIGTGKKITLECSQTMGHDKMYWYQQDPGMELHLIHYSYGVNSTEKGDLSSESTVSRIRTEHFPLTLESARPSHTSQYLCASSDRIAGVGEQFFGPGTRLTVL.

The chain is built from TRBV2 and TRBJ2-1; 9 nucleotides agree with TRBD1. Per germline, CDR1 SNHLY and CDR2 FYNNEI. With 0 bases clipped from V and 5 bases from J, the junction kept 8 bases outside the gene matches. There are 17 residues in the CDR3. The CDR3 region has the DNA TGTGCCAGCAGTGAAGCGGGCGGGACAGGGCGGAACAATGAGCAGTTCTTC. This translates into CASSEAGGTGRNNEQFF.